This T cell receptor beta chain was sequenced for a study of shared clonotypes between healthy human individuals. Trimming took 5 bases from V and 0 from J, leaving 9 bases between them. The germline V gene has CDR1 SEHNR and CDR2 FQNEAQ (reference sequence). The CDR3 runs 14 residues. The study, taken as a whole, reports: What limited the represented genetic and exposure-history diversity was the small number of donors.

This clone has a single count. What it recognizes is unknown. Distinct nucleotide sequences in the sample also encode this CDR3. The data were produced by immunoSEQ multiplex PCR, yet TCRdb's version contains in-frame clones alone and is incomplete. The data show approximately 500,000 clones, with roughly 79% seen just once and approximately 12% held by the top ten. Everyone who donated was a Caucasian adult who lived in Nashville, Tennessee. Input material: PBMCs. This sequence was found in a woman between 40 and 55 years old in good health. Some clones in this sample may be carry-over from other donors' samples. The chain has TRBV7-9 and TRBJ2-3, with D hard to call. The CDR3 bases are TGTGCCAGCAGCCCTTTATCTAGCACAGATACGCAGTATTTT. It codes for CASSPLSSTDTQYF.